This T cell receptor (beta chain) was sequenced in a study of T cell responses to AZD1222 COVID-19 vaccine. General study findings and limits: The CD4 TCRs associated with vaccination extended across spike and predominated at 160-218 and 743-854.

Per germline, CDR1 SQVTM and CDR2 ANQGSEA. This CDR3 has 13 residues. Trimming removed 1 base at V and 5 bases at J, with 11 bases between. TCRdb's table, derived via immunoSEQ multiplex PCR, lists solely in-frame clones and lacks some. The sample lists about 97,000 clones; roughly 89% were seen once. Points on this clone: Its antigen remains unidentified.

The chain has TRBV29-1 and TRBJ1-1; D gene unclear. The origin of this receptor is an adult in good health. The source material was peripheral blood, sampled on day 0 of AZD1222 vaccination. The CDR3 spells CSVEAQKGTEAFF. The CDR3 nucleotides read TGCAGCGTTGAAGCCCAAAAGGGTACTGAAGCTTTCTTT.